This paragraph covers one TCR beta chain sequence. Its binding antigen is unknown. An end of the junction differs from the germline gene, which may be a read error. This entry is derived from a study of cytotoxic CD8 clonotypes in ibrutinib-treated CLL listed by TCRdb under 2021. Study-wide context: The cohort was composed of around twelve relapsed/refractory and roughly 16 treatment-naive patients; IGHV unmutated status was identified in about 17 patients. Partial responses were observed in 24 patients and complete responses in 2; after a median follow-up of roughly 62 months, remission was maintained in 15 or so patients and progression was observed in some twelve. Samples at response were collected after a median of about 12 months of treatment, with a range of roughly 6 to 40 months. On average, each sample had about 250,000 productive templates and 94,082 productive rearrangements. Of the 90 or so participants in the trial, 20 to 30 had longitudinal samples available. Cryopreserved peripheral blood mononuclear cells were obtained prior to treatment, at the time of response, and at either disease progression or sustained remission. Every sample from remission and from progressive disease was obtained while the patients were still on ibrutinib. Points the paper makes about the study in general: Public clonotypes were found to be uncommon and were observed to contract or remain stable during treatment; the increase in clonality was shown to reflect expansion of private clonotypes at ibrutinib response. Clonality increased at ibrutinib response, stayed stable in sustained remission, and fell back toward baseline at progression. Baseline clonality exceeded that of age-matched healthy donors and correlated strongly with circulating CD8+ T-cell counts. Sampling times were not matched between sustained-remission and progressing patients, and lymph node repertoires were not studied.

The sample's time point label, in plain terms: 12 months on ibrutinib. Roughly 2 micrograms of genomic DNA were extracted from cryopreserved PBMCs for TCR beta library preparation. Longitudinal blood samples from CLL patients on ibrutinib monotherapy underwent high-throughput TCR beta sequencing. The patients took part in an open-label, single-center phase 2 trial of ibrutinib monotherapy. The goal of deep resolution MiSeq sequencing was a depth between 1 in 1 million and 1 in 200,000 T cells, and coverage averaged 10x per clonotype. TCR beta libraries were generated with the immunoSEQ hsTCRB Kit. In the paper's pipeline: Data were analyzed with ImmunoSEQ Data Assistant and ImmunoSEQ Analyzer, with V, D and J genes assigned per IMGT definitions. Clonality, which ranges from 0 to 1, was calculated as one minus the normalized Shannon entropy of productive rearrangement frequencies. Only overrepresented clonotypes making up at least 0.05% of the repertoire of each patient were included in the public clonotype analysis. Approximately 14 age-matched healthy donor repertoires from immuneACCESS served as clonality controls. The table comes from immuneACCESS by way of TCRdb, which keeps in-frame sequences with V and J called. Part of the clones is missing from these tables; in studies checked, under half for an unresolved V gene and the rest for unknown reasons. The V and J calls and the clone size are those of that table, but D and trimming were determined from the DNA. The sample profile shows some 65,000 clones; 45% to 60% of them were found once. About 15% of the sample is in the top ten clones.

In the germline V gene, CDR1 corresponds to SGDLS and CDR2 to YYNGEE. The CDR3 numbers 10 residues from cysteine through phenylalanine. The kept DNA is CDR3 alone, 30 bases in frame from the first base. The material was PBMCs, obtained after 12 months of ibrutinib treatment. The sequence links TRBV9 to TRBJ1-4; too little of a D gene remains to name it. This clonotype was obtained from a human donor with chronic lymphocytic leukemia. This receptor has the CDR3 CALEGRKTVF. The DNA sequence reads TGTGCCCTCGAGGGAAGAAAAACTGTTTTT.